This is a list of T cell receptor beta chains from one sample in a study of siplizumab effects on memory and regulatory T cells. Measured with immunoSEQ multiplex PCR; TCRdb has only the in-frame clones, and not every one. The table shows approximately 60,000 clones, with 79% occurring only once. The specimen was memory CD4+ T cells sorted from blood. The source of these receptors is a human donor in good health. CDR3s include the opening cysteine and the closing phenylalanine or tryptophan. A D gene is named only where the DNA matches it firmly. Size tells how often a clone was seen (once, few, many) or the class of an expanded clone, and some rows leave it out.

TRBJ2-2 | 16 | - | TRBV19 | - | TGTGCCAGTAGTATACCCGGCGAGGGGCCTGGCGGGGAGCTGTTTTTT | CASSIPGEGPGGELFF
TRBJ2-5 | 11 | - | TRBV12-5 | - | TGTGCTAGTGGTTCGCAAGAGACCCAGTACTTC | CASGSQETQYF
TRBJ2-5 | 15 | - | TRBV7-9 | TRBD1 | TGTGCCAGCAGCCTCGGGACAGGGTCGAGGGAGACCCAGTACTTC | CASSLGTGSRETQYF
TRBJ1-2 | 13 | - | TRBV27 | - | TGTGCCAGCTCCCCCTCCAGGGGTCAAGGCTACACCTTC | CASSPSRGQGYTF
TRBJ2-5 | 14 | - | TRBV7-3 | - | TGTGCCAGCTCCCTCCCGGGGATGGAGGAGACCCAGTACTTC | CASSLPGMEETQYF
TRBJ1-5 | 13 | - | TRBV19 | - | TGTGCCAGTAGTATAAAGGGACGGCAGCCCCAGCATTTT | CASSIKGRQPQHF
TRBJ1-2 | 14 | once | TRBV5-6 | - | TGTGCCAGCAGCTTTGCGGGGGCGTTGGTAGGCTACACCTTC | CASSFAGALVGYTF
TRBJ1-1 | 14 | - | TRBV7-9 | - | TGTGCCAGCAGCCAACAGGAAAGGAACACTGAAGCTTTCTTT | CASSQQERNTEAFF
TRBJ2-7 | 14 | - | TRBV18 | - | TGTGCCAGCTCACCACCGGAGGGGACCTACGAGCAGTACTTC | CASSPPEGTYEQYF
TRBJ2-3 | 13 | - | TRBV2 | - | TGTGCCAGCAGTGAACAGGGAACAGATACGCAGTATTTT | CASSEQGTDTQYF
TRBJ2-7 | 14 | - | TRBV7-2 | TRBD1 | TGTGCCAGCAGTCGACAGGGGATCTCGTACGAGCAGTACTTC | CASSRQGISYEQYF
TRBJ1-2 | 16 | few | TRBV7-2 | - | TGTGCCAGCAGCTTAGGAGCGTTAGGGACACCGTATGGCTACACCTTC | CASSLGALGTPYGYTF
TRBJ1-3 | 13 | - | TRBV12-5 | - | TGTGCTAGTGGTTTGGATGGAGTTAACACCATATATTTT | CASGLDGVNTIYF
TRBJ2-3 | 13 | - | TRBV14 | - | TGTGCCAGCAGACTACTTGCCGGGGATACGCAGTATTTT | CASRLLAGDTQYF
TRBJ2-1 | 15 | - | TRBV12-2 | - | TGTGCAAGTCGCTTAGTCTGTCACTCCTACAATGAGCAGTTCTTC | CASRLVCHSYNEQFF
TRBJ2-1 | 15 | - | TRBV5-3 | TRBD1 | TGTGCCAGCAGCTTAGGACAGGGCCCCTACAATGAGCAGTTCTTC | CASSLGQGPYNEQFF
TRBJ1-1 | 14 | - | TRBV5-1 | - | TGCGCCAGCAGCTTGGAGGTAGGGAACACTGAAGCTTTCTTT | CASSLEVGNTEAFF
TRBJ2-2 | 13 | - | TRBV5-1 | - | TGCGCCAGCAGCATACAAGGAACCGGGGAGCTGTTTTTT | CASSIQGTGELFF
TRBJ1-2 | 14 | few | TRBV19 | TRBD1 | TGTGCCAGTAGTACGGGACAGGGCGGCTATGGCTACACCTTC | CASSTGQGGYGYTF
TRBJ1-2 | 11 | few | TRBV10-3 | TRBD1 | TGTGCCATCAGGGGGACAGGTGGCTACACCTTC | CAIRGTGGYTF
TRBJ1-3 | 14 | - | TRBV7-9 | TRBD1 | TGTGCCAGCAGACAGGGGGCGGCTGGAAACACCATATATTTT | CASRQGAAGNTIYF
TRBJ1-6 | 13 | - | TRBV5-6 | - | TGTGCCAGCAGCTCGGGGGGCAGTTCACCCCTCCACTTT | CASSSGGSSPLHF
TRBJ1-1 | 14 | - | TRBV21-1 | - | TGTGCCAGCAGCCCCAGAGGCAGGGGAGCTGAAGCTTTCTTT | CASSPRGRGAEAFF
TRBJ2-7 | 17 | once | TRBV21-1 | - | TGTGCCAGCAGCAATGCCGAGCGAGGGGGCAAATCCTACGAGCAGTACTTC | CASSNAERGGKSYEQYF
TRBJ1-3 | 13 | - | TRBV2 | - | TGTGCCAGCAATCGTGGACCGGGAAACACCATATATTTT | CASNRGPGNTIYF
TRBJ2-1 | 12 | - | TRBV7-9 | - | TGTGCCAGCAGCCCCACGGTGGTAGAGCAGTTCTTC | CASSPTVVEQFF
TRBJ2-7 | 15 | - | TRBV5-1 | TRBD2 | TGCGCCAGCAGCTTGGAGCGGGGGGATAGGGACGAGCAGTACTTC | CASSLERGDRDEQYF
TRBJ1-6 | 12 | - | TRBV6-5 | TRBD1 | TGTGCCAGCACCAAGGGGGCGTCACCCCTCCACTTT | CASTKGASPLHF
TRBJ1-5 | 14 | once | TRBV6-6 | - | TGTGCCAGCAGTACAGGGAACCTAAATCAGCCCCAGCATTTT | CASSTGNLNQPQHF
TRBJ1-1 | 13 | once | TRBV19 | - | TGTGCCAGTATGAAAACAGGAGGTTCTGAAGCTTTCTTT | CASMKTGGSEAFF
TRBJ2-1 | 16 | - | TRBV15 | TRBD2 | TGTGCCACCAGCAGAGAGACAGCGGGGGCCCCAGGGGAGCAGTTCTTC | CATSRETAGAPGEQFF
TRBJ2-7 | 16 | - | TRBV18 | - | TGTGCCAGCTCACCCCAACGGGTAGGCTACTCCTACGAGCAGTACTTC | CASSPQRVGYSYEQYF
TRBJ2-3 | 16 | - | TRBV10-3 | TRBD2 | TGTGCCATCAGTGGATCGGGTCGGGGGGGCACAGATACGCAGTATTTT | CAISGSGRGGTDTQYF
TRBJ2-5 | 13 | - | TRBV4-3 | - | TGCGCCAGCAGCCAAGGGTGGGGGGAGACCCAGTACTTC | CASSQGWGETQYF
TRBJ2-1 | 16 | - | TRBV7-9 | TRBD2 | TGTGCCAGCAGCGCCCGACTAGCGGTCCCCTACAATGAGCAGTTCTTC | CASSARLAVPYNEQFF
TRBJ2-1 | 17 | - | TRBV4-1 | TRBD2 | TGCGCCAGCAGCCAAGATTGGGGACTAGCGGGGGGAACTGAGCAGTTCTTC | CASSQDWGLAGGTEQFF
TRBJ1-1 | 13 | - | TRBV7-6 | - | TGTGCCAGCCGCCGGACGGATCGGACTGAAGCTTTCTTT | CASRRTDRTEAFF
TRBJ1-2 | 14 | - | TRBV7-3 | - | TGTGCCAGCAGCCCCGCGGTTGGAAACTATGGCTACACCTTC | CASSPAVGNYGYTF
TRBJ2-5 | 13 | - | TRBV11-3 | - | TGTGCCAGCAGCTTTGGTCCGCAGGAGACCCAGTACTTC | CASSFGPQETQYF
TRBJ2-3 | 14 | - | TRBV25-1 | - | TGTGCCAGCAGTGAGGGAGACAAGACCAATACGCAGTATTTT | CASSEGDKTNTQYF
TRBJ1-1 | 13 | - | TRBV28 | - | TGTGCCAGCAGTTCGACCGGGACCGTCCGCTCTCTCTTT | CASSSTGTVRSLF
TRBJ1-3 | 16 | - | TRBV6-1 | - | TGTGCCAGCAGTGAAACAGCAGGGTCATCTGGAAACACCATATATTTT | CASSETAGSSGNTIYF
TRBJ2-2 | 15 | - | TRBV10-3 | TRBD2 | TGTGCCACCGCGACTAGCGGGGGAGACACCGGGGAGCTGTTTTTT | CATATSGGDTGELFF
TRBJ2-1 | 16 | - | TRBV9 | - | TGTGCCAGCAGCGTAGAAGCCTTGAGCTCCTACAATGAGCAGTTCTTC | CASSVEALSSYNEQFF